The clone carrying this T cell receptor (beta chain) has a handful of counts. Each CDR3 protein gets one entry after TCRdb re-called the 5' RACE reads with MiXCR. The sample includes 39,000 or so distinct CDR3 sequences, approximately 6% of them seen just once. This sample is drawn from a study of early T cells in non-severe SARS-CoV-2 infection. Between the trimmed V and J ends, which lost 3 bases and 5 bases, there was a span of 10 bases. Germline values: CDR1 GTSNPN, CDR2 SVGIG (reference sequence). There are 12 residues in the CDR3. This TCR derives from an adult who was a healthcare worker with PCR-confirmed SARS-CoV-2 infection or an uninfected control (not recorded which). J is TRBJ1-1 and V is TRBV30, with D maybe TRBD1 (6 bases). This specimen was whole blood, taken at baseline. The DNA of the CDR3 is TGTGCCTGGAGAAGGGACATGACTGAAGCTTTCTTT. This translates into CAWRRDMTEAFF.